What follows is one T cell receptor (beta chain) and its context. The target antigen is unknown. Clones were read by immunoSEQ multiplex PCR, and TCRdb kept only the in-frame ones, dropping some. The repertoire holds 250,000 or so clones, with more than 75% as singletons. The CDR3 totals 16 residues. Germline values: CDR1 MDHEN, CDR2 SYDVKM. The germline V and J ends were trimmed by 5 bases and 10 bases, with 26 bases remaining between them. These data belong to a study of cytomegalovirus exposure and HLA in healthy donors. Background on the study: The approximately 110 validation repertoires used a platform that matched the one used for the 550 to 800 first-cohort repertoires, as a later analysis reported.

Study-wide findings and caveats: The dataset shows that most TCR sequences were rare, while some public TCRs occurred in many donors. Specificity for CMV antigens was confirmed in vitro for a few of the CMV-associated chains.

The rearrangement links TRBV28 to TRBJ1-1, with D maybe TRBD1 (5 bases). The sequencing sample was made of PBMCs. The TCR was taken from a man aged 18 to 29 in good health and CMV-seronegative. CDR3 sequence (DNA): TGTGCCAGCAGTCCCAGCTTGGCAGGGAAGGGGTGGGGAGCTTTCTTT. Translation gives CASSPSLAGKGWGAFF.